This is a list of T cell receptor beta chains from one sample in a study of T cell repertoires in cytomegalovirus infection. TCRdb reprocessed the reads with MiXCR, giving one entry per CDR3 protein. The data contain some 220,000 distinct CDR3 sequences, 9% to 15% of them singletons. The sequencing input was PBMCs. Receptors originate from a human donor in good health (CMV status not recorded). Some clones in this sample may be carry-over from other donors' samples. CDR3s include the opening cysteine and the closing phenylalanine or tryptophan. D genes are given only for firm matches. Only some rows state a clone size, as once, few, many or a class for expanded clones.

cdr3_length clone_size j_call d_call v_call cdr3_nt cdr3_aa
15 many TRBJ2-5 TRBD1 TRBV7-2 TGTGCCAGCAGCTCGGTCCCGGGACAGGTGGAGACCCAGTACTTC CASSSVPGQVETQYF
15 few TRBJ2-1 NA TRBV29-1 TGCAGCGTTGGTGCAACAGGGATCTCCTACAATGAGCAGTTCTTC CSVGATGISYNEQFF
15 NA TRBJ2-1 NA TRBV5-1 TGCGCCAGCAGCGCGGAAGGGGGGAGATACAATGAGCAGTTCTTC CASSAEGGRYNEQFF
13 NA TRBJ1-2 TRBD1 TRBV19 TGTGCCAGCCTTCGACAGGGGGACTATGGCTACACCTTC CASLRQGDYGYTF
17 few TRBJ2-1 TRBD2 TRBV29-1 TGCAGCTTCCTGGGACTAGCGGGGGTCAGCTCCTACAATGAGCAGTTCTTC CSFLGLAGVSSYNEQFF
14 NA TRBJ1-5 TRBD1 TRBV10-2 TGCGCCAGCACCCCGGGACAGGGCAATCAGCCCCAGCATTTT CASTPGQGNQPQHF
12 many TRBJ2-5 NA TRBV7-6 TGTGCCAGCAGCCCGAGAGGGGAGACCCAGTACTTC CASSPRGETQYF
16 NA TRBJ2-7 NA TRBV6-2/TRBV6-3 TGTGCCAGCACCCTCATGAGCCGGGGGAGTTCCTACGAGCAGTACTTC CASTLMSRGSSYEQYF
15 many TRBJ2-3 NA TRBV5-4 TGTGCCAGCAGCTTGGACAGGGCGAGCACAGATACGCAGTATTTT CASSLDRASTDTQYF
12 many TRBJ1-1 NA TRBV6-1 TGTGCCAGCAATACCCTGGGGGGGGAAGCTTTCTTT CASNTLGGEAFF
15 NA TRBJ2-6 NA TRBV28 TGTGCCAGCATCCAAGGTGGCTCTGGGGCCAACGTCCTGACTTTC CASIQGGSGANVLTF
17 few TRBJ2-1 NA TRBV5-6 TGTGCCAGCAGCCATATGGTCCCTATGGGGTCCTACAATGAGCAGTTCTTC CASSHMVPMGSYNEQFF
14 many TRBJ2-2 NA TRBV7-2 TGTGCCAGCAGCTTAACGCGCGCCGGCGGGGAGCTGTTTTTT CASSLTRAGGELFF
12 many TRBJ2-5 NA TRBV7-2 TGTGCCAGCAGTTACCCAGGAGAGACCCAGTACTTC CASSYPGETQYF
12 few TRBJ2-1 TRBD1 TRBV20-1 TGCAGTGCGCGTCGGACAGGGGTGGAGCAGTTCTTC CSARRTGVEQFF
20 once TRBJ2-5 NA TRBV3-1 TGTGCCAGCAGCCAAGATATCGCGACAAGGAAATATGGTGGCCAAGAGACCCAGTACTTC CASSQDIATRKYGGQETQYF
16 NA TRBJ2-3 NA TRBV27 TGTGCCAGCAGTTCCCCCTACAGGGCCACACAGGAAACGCAGTATTTT CASSSPYRATQETQYF
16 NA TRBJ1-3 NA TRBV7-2 TGTGCCAGCAGCTTAGCGGGAGGGCAGGGGGGAAACACCATATATTTT CASSLAGGQGGNTIYF
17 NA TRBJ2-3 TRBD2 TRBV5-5 TGTGCCAGCAGCTCCTCGAGCGGGGGGTTTAGCACAGATACGCAGTATTTT CASSSSSGGFSTDTQYF
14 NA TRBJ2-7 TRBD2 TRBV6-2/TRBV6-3 TGTGCCAGCAGTTACTCGCCGTCGACGGGGGGGCAGTACTTC CASSYSPSTGGQYF
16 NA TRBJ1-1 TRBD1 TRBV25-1 TGTGCCAGCAGTCACTCTCTTGGGACAGGAGGAACTGAAGCTTTCTTT CASSHSLGTGGTEAFF
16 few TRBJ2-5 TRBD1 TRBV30 TGTGCCTGGAGCCGTCCGGGGACAGGGGGTGAAGAGACCCAGTACTTC CAWSRPGTGGEETQYF
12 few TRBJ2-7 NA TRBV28 TGTGCCAGCAGTCCGCTCGTGGGCGAGCAGTACTTC CASSPLVGEQYF
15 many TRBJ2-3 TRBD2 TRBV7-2 TGTGCCAGCAGCCGAAACCTAGCGGGGGCAGATACGCAGTATTTT CASSRNLAGADTQYF
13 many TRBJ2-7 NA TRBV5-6 TGTGCCAGCAGCTTGGTCGGGGGCGACGAGCAGTACTTC CASSLVGGDEQYF
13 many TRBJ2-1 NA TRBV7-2 TGTGCCAGCAGCTTGGCCGGGTGGAATGAGCAGTTCTTC CASSLAGWNEQFF
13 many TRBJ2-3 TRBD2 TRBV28 TGTGCCAGCAGTTCTAGCGGGGGAAATACGCAGTATTTT CASSSSGGNTQYF
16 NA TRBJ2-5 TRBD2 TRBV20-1 TGCAGTGCTGTTTCCTCCGGGACTAGCGGGAGAGAGACCCAGTACTTC CSAVSSGTSGRETQYF
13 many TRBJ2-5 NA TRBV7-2 TGTGCCAGCAGCTTTGGACGGAAAGAGACCCAGTACTTC CASSFGRKETQYF
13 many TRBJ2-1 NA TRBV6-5 TGTGCCAGCAGTTACCCCCCCTACAATGAGCAGTTCTTC CASSYPPYNEQFF
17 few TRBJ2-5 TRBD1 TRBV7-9 TGTGCCAGCAGCGGGTGGATAGGACAGGCCCTGGGGGAGACCCAGTACTTC CASSGWIGQALGETQYF
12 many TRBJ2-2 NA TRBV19 TGTGCCAGTAGAGGGCTAACCGGGGAGCTGTTTTTT CASRGLTGELFF
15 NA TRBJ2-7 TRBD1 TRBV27 TGTGCCAGCAGTCCCCGACAGGGGATCTCCTACGAGCAGTACTTC CASSPRQGISYEQYF
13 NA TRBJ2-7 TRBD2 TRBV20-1 TGCAGTGCTAGAAAAACGGCGGGAGGGGAGCAGTACTTC CSARKTAGGEQYF
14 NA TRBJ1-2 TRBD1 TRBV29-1 TGCAGCGCCCGTAGAGGACAGGGATCCTATGGCTACACCTTC CSARRGQGSYGYTF
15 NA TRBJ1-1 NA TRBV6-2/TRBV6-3 TGTGCCAGCGATCAGGGGTTATCGGGCAACACTGAAGCTTTCTTT CASDQGLSGNTEAFF
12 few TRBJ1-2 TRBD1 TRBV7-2 TGTGCCAGCAGCTCCCCGGGACAGGGTCAGACCTTC CASSSPGQGQTF